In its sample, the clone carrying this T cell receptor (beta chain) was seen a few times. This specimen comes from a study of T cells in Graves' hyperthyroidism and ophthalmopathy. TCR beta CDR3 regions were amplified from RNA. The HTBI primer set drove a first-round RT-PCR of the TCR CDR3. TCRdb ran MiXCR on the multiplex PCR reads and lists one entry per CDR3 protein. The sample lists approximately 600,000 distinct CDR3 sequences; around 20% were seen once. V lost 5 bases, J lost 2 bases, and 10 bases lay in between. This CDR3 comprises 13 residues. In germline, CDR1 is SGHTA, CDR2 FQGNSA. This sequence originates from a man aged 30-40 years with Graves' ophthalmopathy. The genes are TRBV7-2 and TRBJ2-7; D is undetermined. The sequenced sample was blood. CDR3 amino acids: CASSARAAYEQYF. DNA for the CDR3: TGTGCCAGCAGCGCCCGGGCAGCCTACGAGCAGTACTTC.